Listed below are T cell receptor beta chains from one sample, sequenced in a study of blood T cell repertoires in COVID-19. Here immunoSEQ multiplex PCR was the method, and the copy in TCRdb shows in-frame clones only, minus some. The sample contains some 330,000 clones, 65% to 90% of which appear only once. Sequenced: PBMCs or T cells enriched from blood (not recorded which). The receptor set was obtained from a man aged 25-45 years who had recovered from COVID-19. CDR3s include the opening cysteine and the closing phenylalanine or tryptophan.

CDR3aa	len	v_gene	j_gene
CASSQPGGNSNQPQHF	16	TRBV2	TRBJ1-5
CASSRDRAYNSPLHF	15	TRBV6-2/TRBV6-3	TRBJ1-6
CASSPSLAASTDTQYF	16	TRBV18	TRBJ2-3
CASSQEVGLDYGYTF	15	TRBV4-2	TRBJ1-2
CASGQETSGRNTGELFF	17	TRBV12-5	TRBJ2-2
CASSPTETMNTEAFF	15	TRBV18	TRBJ1-1
CASAGGTSGRVYNEQFF	17	TRBV2	TRBJ2-1
CASSQGLAGGREQFF	15	TRBV4-1	TRBJ2-1
CSVTSGANTGELFF	14	TRBV29-1	TRBJ2-2
CASRTGPRTDTQYF	14	TRBV2	TRBJ2-3
CSVEPGQGAIYGYTF	15	TRBV29-1	TRBJ1-2
CATSDGSYNEQFF	13	TRBV24-1	TRBJ2-1
CASSLRQGGEKLFF	14	TRBV7-9	TRBJ1-4
CASSQPGKDRLGGYTF	16	TRBV3-1/TRBV3-2	TRBJ1-2
CASSPALGRYNEQFF	15	TRBV5-1	TRBJ2-1
CASSPRTSSYEQYF	14	TRBV7-6	TRBJ2-7
CASTLPPNTEAFF	13	TRBV19	TRBJ1-1
CASSAWGGRETQYF	14	TRBV7-2	TRBJ2-5
CASSLDRLGGSPLHF	15	TRBV5-4	TRBJ1-6
CASNSRQGAPGYTF	14	TRBV19	TRBJ1-2
CAWGGQYYGYTF	12	TRBV30	TRBJ1-2
CASSDRSRGPLHF	13	TRBV6-1	TRBJ1-6
CASSLVGARETQYF	14	TRBV5-1	TRBJ2-5
CASSFGTGGFTGELFF	16	TRBV19	TRBJ2-2
CASSFQGNNQPQHF	14	TRBV7-9	TRBJ1-5
CASILGPIPNEQFF	14	TRBV11-2	TRBJ2-1
CASSLDRTGGYTF	13	TRBV7-8	TRBJ1-2
CASSFRTEGGVGNTIYF	17	TRBV27	TRBJ1-3
CASSQGKRPLTQTQYF	16	TRBV14	TRBJ2-5
CASSLFGDSSYNEQFF	16	TRBV5-6	TRBJ2-1
CAWSRQPGEKLFF	13	TRBV30	TRBJ1-4
CASRRLAGVQTGELFF	16	TRBV27	TRBJ2-2
CASSQGQGDPEAFF	14	TRBV4-1	TRBJ1-1
CAWSPGPGSRQPQHF	15	TRBV30	TRBJ1-5
CASSNTGRGNTIYF	14	TRBV19	TRBJ1-3
CASSLGQAREKLFF	14	TRBV7-2	TRBJ1-4
CASRTWTGGPQHF	13	TRBV19	TRBJ1-5
CASSPGTKETQYF	13	TRBV18	TRBJ2-5